Sequencing of this TCR beta chain was carried out in a study of T cells after yellow fever vaccination (dated by TCRdb to between 2018 and 2021). With respect to the entire study: Libraries from fractions with low cell numbers were prepared with the SMART-Seq v4 Ultra Low Input RNA kit. Bulk PBMC replicates and cell subsets were isolated from blood drawn at multiple timepoints before and after both primary and secondary immunization. The cohort comprised two healthy male donors, one aged 18 to 30 and one aged 30 to 40 years. Bulk TCR alpha and beta repertoires were sequenced longitudinally to track T-cell clones before and after primary and booster YFV17D yellow fever vaccination.

This specimen's treatment or condition label, per the study, means: live attenuated yellow fever vaccine strain. At each blood-draw timepoint, two biological replicates of bulk PBMCs were obtained. A standard Ficoll-Paque protocol was used to isolate PBMCs from peripheral blood. RNA was extracted with TriZol from bulk PBMCs, CD4 and CD8 fractions, and dextramer-positive and dextramer-negative fractions. This clonotype was detected a few times. What antigen it recognizes has not been identified. Qualities for individual bases were not recorded, and no much larger clone is one base off. What the authors observed across the whole study: Most clones expanded after primary vaccination were re-detected after the booster (96% of CD4 and around 88% of CD8), suggesting broad memory maintenance. Because the study included only a couple of donors, the extent to which the findings can be generalized is limited. A small fraction of clonotypes appeared in both the CD4 and CD8 compartments, likely as a result of convergent recombination. The secondary T-cell response was found to be weaker but faster than the primary response, with a peak reached on day 5 rather than on day 15. Computational filtering was needed because FACS-sorted repertoires could contain abundant contaminating clonotypes from the bulk population.

TCR cDNA was synthesized by 5'RACE template switching, through which a universal primer site and unique molecular identifiers were introduced. Priming of cDNA synthesis was performed from both the TCR alpha and TCR beta constant segments. Libraries were amplified in two PCR steps, with sample barcodes and sequencing adapters added in the second step. Libraries were sequenced on Illumina HiSeq 2500 (2x100 bp) or NovaSeq (2x150 bp). The authors processed their data as follows. MIGEC handled demultiplexing of reads and collapsing into UMI consensus sequences, while MiXCR performed V(D)J alignment. Vaccine-responding clonotypes were identified with edgeR using replicate PBMC samples, with FDR below 0.01 and a log2 fold change above 5 up to day 15 being required. Each bulk clonotype was labeled CD4 or CD8 based on which sequenced repertoire, CD4 or CD8, contained the clonotype at higher abundance. The raw public reads went through TCRdb reprocessing: fastp at Q25, MiXCR clone calling, in-frame beta chains kept. Each entry is one CDR3 protein sequence, shown with its most common DNA and genes. TCRdb, not the authors, supplied the V and J calls. Recorded for this sample are some 350,000 distinct CDR3 sequences; 7.5% to 9% of them occurred a single time. The ten largest clones add up to over 15% of the sample.

Cut back by 4 bases and 1 base, the V and J ends lie 9 bases apart. In the germline V gene, CDR1 corresponds to SGDLS and CDR2 to YYNGEE. Its CDR3 holds 14 amino acids, cysteine through phenylalanine. The retained sequence is limited to the CDR3, 42 bases, with the frame set at the first base. The sample consisted of PBMCs, taken on the day of the first yellow fever vaccination. This receptor was identified in a man between 18 and 29 years old who received the YFV17D yellow fever vaccine. In this chain, TRBV9 is recombined with TRBJ1-5, with the D gene uncertain. The nucleotides are TGTGCCAGCAGCCCAATCGACAGCAATCAGCCCCAGCATTTT. The translation is CASSPIDSNQPQHF.